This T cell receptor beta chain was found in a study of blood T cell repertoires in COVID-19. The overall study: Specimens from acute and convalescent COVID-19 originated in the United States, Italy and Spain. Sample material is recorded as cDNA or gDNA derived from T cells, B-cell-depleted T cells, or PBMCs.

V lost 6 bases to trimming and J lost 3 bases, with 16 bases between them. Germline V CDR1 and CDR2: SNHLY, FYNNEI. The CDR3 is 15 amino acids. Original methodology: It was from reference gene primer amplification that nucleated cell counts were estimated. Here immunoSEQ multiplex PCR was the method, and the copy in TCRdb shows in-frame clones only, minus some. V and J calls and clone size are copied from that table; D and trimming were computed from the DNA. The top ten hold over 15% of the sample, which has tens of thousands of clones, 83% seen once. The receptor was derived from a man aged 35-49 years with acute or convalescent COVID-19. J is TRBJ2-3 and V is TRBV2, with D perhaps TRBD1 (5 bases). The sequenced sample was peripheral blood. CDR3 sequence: CASRRTQGSTDTQYF. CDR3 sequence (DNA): TGTGCCAGCAGGAGAACCCAGGGTTCAACAGATACGCAGTATTTT.